The 3 T cell receptor beta chains below come from one sample, sequenced in a study of sequential checkpoint blockade in melanoma. Treatment described: randomized to nivolumab then ipilimumab (arm A) or the reverse (arm B). The repertoire was sequenced with immunoSEQ multiplex PCR; TCRdb's copy has only in-frame clones and lacks some. The table includes around 34,000 clones, approximately 82% detected once. Sequencing was performed on CD8+ T cells sorted from blood (inferred from file names), taken from a patient given nivolumab and ipilimumab in sequence. The receptor set was obtained from a human donor with melanoma.

In this sample, this clone turned up a few times. Only one base separates this from a far larger clonotype, so it likely reflects a read error. The CDR3 does not close with the conserved phenylalanine or tryptophan, likely indicating a read error. This chain joins TRBV5-1 and TRBJ2-7; TRBD2 aligns across 11 bases. J gave up 5 bases and V 0 bases, and 7 bases lay outside the gene matches. The CDR3 runs to 16 residues. The germline CDR1 and CDR2 sequences are SGHRS and YFSETQ. CDR3 protein: CASSLATSGRIHEQYL. CDR3 nucleotides: TGCGCCAGCAGCTTGGCCACTAGCGGGAGAATACACGAGCAGTACCTC.

The chain recombines TRBV19 with TRBJ2-1; TRBD2 might be the D (6 bases). Germline V gene lookup returns CDR1 LNHDA and CDR2 SQIVND (reference sequence). The V and J ends lost 3 bases and 5 bases respectively, with 11 bases between them. This CDR3 is built from 14 residues. In DNA form, the CDR3 reads TGTGCCAGTAGTATTATTCGGACTAACAATGAGCAGTTCTTC. Amino acid sequence: CASSIIRTNNEQFF.

The genes are TRBV7-8 and TRBJ2-5; D may be TRBD1 (6 bases). The germline CDR1 and CDR2 sequences are SGHVS and FQNEAQ. Trimming took off 7 bases at V and 2 bases at J, with 14 bases between the two ends. This CDR3 spans 14 amino acids. The CDR3 bases are TGTGCCAGCAACAGGGATTCCCCGCAAGAGACCCAGTACTTC. Protein: CASNRDSPQETQYF.